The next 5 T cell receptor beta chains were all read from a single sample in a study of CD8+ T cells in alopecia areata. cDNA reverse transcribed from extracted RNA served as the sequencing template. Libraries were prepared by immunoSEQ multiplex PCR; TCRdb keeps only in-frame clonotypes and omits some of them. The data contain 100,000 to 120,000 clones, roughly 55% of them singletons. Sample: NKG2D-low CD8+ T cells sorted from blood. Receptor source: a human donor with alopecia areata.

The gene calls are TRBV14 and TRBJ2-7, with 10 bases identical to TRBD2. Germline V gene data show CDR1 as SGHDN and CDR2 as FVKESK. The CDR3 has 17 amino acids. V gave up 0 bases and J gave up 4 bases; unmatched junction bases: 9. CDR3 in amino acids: CASSQEGGLAKDYEQYF. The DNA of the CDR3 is TGTGCCAGCAGCCAAGAGGGGGGACTAGCGAAAGATTACGAGCAGTACTTC.

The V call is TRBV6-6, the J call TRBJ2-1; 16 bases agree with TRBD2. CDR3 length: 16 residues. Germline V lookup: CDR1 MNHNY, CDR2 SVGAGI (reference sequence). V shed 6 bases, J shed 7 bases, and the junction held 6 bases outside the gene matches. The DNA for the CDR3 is TGTGCCAGCAGAGGGACTAGCGGGAGGGCCTGGAATGAGCAGTTCTTC. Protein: CASRGTSGRAWNEQFF.

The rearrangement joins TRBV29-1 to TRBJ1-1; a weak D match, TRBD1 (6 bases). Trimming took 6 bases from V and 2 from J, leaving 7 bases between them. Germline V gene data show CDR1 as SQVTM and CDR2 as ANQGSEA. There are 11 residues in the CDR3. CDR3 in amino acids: CSVDSNTEAFF. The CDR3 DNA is TGCAGCGTGGACAGCAACACTGAAGCTTTCTTT.

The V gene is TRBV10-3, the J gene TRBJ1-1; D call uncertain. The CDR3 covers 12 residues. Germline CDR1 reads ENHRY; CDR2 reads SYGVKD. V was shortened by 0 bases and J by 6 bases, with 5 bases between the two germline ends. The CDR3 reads CAISESAAEAFF. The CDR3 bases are TGTGCCATCAGTGAGTCGGCCGCTGAAGCTTTCTTT.

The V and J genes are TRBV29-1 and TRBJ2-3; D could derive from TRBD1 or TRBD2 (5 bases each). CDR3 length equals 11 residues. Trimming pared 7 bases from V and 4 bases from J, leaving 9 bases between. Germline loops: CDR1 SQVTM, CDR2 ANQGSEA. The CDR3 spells CSAWDPDTQYF. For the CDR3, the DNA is TGCAGCGCCTGGGACCCAGATACGCAGTATTTT.